The 5 T cell receptor beta chains below were found in one sample sequenced in a study of T cell repertoires in cytomegalovirus infection. Their antigens remain unidentified. TCRdb itself ran the reads through MiXCR, one entry per CDR3 protein. The sample holds some 500,000 distinct CDR3 sequences; over 35% are singletons and the top ten take about half. The sequenced sample was cultured PBMCs, obtained from culture after CMV antigen stimulation. The origin of the receptors is a human donor in good health (CMV status not recorded). Some clones in this sample may be carry-over from other donors' samples.

This chain uses TRBV20-1 with TRBJ2-3; D remains unclear. Germline CDR1 reads DFQATT; CDR2 reads SNEGSKA (reference sequence). This CDR3 is built from 15 residues. The V end lost 3 bases, the J end lost 6 bases, and 19 bases lay between the germline ends. CDR3 in DNA: TGCAGTGCTAGGTCTTCAAATGGTTCATGGGATACGCAGTATTTT. It encodes CSARSSNGSWDTQYF.

The genes are TRBV12-3 or TRBV12-4 and TRBJ2-1; 8 nucleotides match TRBD2. Trimming at V came to 3 bases and at J to 5 bases, leaving 0 bases not matched to a gene. The CDR3 extends over 13 amino acids. The DNA of the CDR3 is TGTGCCAGCAGTTTCGGGGGGGACAATGAGCAGTTCTTC. Its translation is CASSFGGDNEQFF.

The V call is TRBV7-6, the J call TRBJ1-1, with 7 bases matching TRBD1. The CDR3 length is 15 residues. The trim removed 1 base at V and 1 base at J, leaving 3 bases unmatched. Germline loops: CDR1 SGHVS, CDR2 FNYEAQ. CDR3 sequence reads: CASSLEGAENTEAFF. The CDR3 region has the DNA TGTGCCAGCAGCTTAGAGGGGGCCGAGAACACTGAAGCTTTCTTT.

The chain employs TRBV7-2 and TRBJ2-7; 7 bases are a match to TRBD2. V was pared by 5 bases and J by 5 bases, with 9 bases of the junction left unmatched. CDR1 is SGHTA, CDR2 FQGNSA, per germline. There are 14 residues in the CDR3. CDR3 nucleotide sequence: TGTGCCAGCAGCCAGGCGGGGGTGGCCCACGAGCAGTACTTC. Its translation is CASSQAGVAHEQYF. Filled out from reference TRBV7-2 and TRBJ2-7, the complete variable domain reads GAGVSQSPSNKVTEKGKDVELRCDPISGHTALYWYRQSLGQGLEFLIYFQGNSAPDKSGLPSDRFSAERTGGSVSTLTIQRTQQEDSAVYLCASSQAGVAHEQYFGPGTRLTVT.

The rearrangement uses TRBV7-6 and TRBJ1-5; 7 bases fit TRBD1. The CDR3 loop spans 17 amino acids. Germline V gene sequence: CDR1 SGHVS, CDR2 FNYEAQ. After removal of 5 bases from V and 2 bases from J, the junction contained 12 bases not matched to a gene. The CDR3 loop reads CASSPLQGILCNQPQHF. The CDR3 DNA reads as TGTGCCAGCAGCCCACTACAGGGGATCTTATGCAATCAGCCCCAGCATTTT.